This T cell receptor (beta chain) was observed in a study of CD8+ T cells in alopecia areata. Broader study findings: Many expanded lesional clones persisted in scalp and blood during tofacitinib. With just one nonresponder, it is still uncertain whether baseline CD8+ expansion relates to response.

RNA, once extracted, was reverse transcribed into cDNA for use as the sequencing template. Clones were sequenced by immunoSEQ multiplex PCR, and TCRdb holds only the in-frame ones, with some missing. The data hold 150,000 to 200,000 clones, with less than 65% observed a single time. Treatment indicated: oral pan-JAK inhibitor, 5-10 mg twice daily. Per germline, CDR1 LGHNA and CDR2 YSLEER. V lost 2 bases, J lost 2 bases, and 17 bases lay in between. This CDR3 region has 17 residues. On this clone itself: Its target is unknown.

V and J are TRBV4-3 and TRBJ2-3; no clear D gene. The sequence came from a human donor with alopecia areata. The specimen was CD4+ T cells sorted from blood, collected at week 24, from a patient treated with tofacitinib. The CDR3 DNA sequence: TGCGCCAGCAGCCAACTGCCGGGCAGACCAAACACAGATACGCAGTATTTT. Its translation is CASSQLPGRPNTDTQYF.